This entry lists 18 T cell receptor beta chains sequenced from one sample in a study of T cell responses to AZD1222 COVID-19 vaccine. Sequencing was performed with immunoSEQ multiplex PCR; in TCRdb, only in-frame clones are kept and a portion is missing. This table holds around 140,000 clones, around 89% found once. The sequences come from peripheral blood, collected on day 0 of AZD1222 vaccination. The origin of the receptors is an adult in good health.

The gene calls are TRBV15 and TRBJ2-1, with 12 bases that match TRBD2. V lost 1 base and J lost 6; bases outside the gene matches: 13. CDR3 size: 19 residues. Germline V CDR1 and CDR2: LNHNV, YYDKDF (reference sequence). CDR3 DNA sequence: TGTGCCACCAGCAGAGGGCCGGCTAGCGGGAGGGCCGGGGTCAATGAGCAGTTCTTC. Protein product: CATSRGPASGRAGVNEQFF. Variable domain in full (rest from reference TRBV15 and TRBJ2-1): DAMVIQNPRYQVTQFGKPVTLSCSQTLNHNVMYWYQQKSSQAPKLLFHYYDKDFNNEADTPDNFQSRRPNTSFCFLDIRSPGLGDTAMYLCATSRGPASGRAGVNEQFFGPGTRLTVL.

In its sample, this clone was seen once. This chain connects TRBV6-5 to TRBJ2-1, with a weak D call TRBD2 (6 bases). CDR1 and CDR2 (germline): MNHEY, SVGAGI. The V end lost 7 bases, the J end lost 0 bases, and 10 bases lay between the germline ends. The CDR3 length is 14 residues. CDR3 amino acids: CASMEGSSYNEQFF. CDR3 nucleotides: TGTGCCAGCATGGAGGGTAGCTCCTACAATGAGCAGTTCTTC.

The chain employs TRBV29-1 and TRBJ2-7; D is unresolved. The CDR3 runs to 14 residues. The germline gives CDR1 SQVTM, CDR2 ANQGSEA. The ends were cut back, 7 bases at V and 2 bases at J, with 18 bases in the middle. CDR3 in amino acids: CSAVVPRLAYEQYF. The DNA of the CDR3 is TGCAGCGCCGTGGTCCCCCGGCTCGCCTACGAGCAGTACTTC.

The rearrangement links TRBV7-9 to TRBJ1-2, with D perhaps matching TRBD1 (5 bases). This CDR3 region has 13 residues. The ends were cut back, 1 base at V and 4 bases at J, with 7 bases in the middle. Germline lookup yields CDR1 SEHNR and CDR2 FQNEAQ (reference sequence). CDR3 DNA: TGTGCCAGCAGCTTAGTACAGGTCTATGGCTACACCTTC. Translated, it gives CASSLVQVYGYTF.

This sequence joins TRBV28 and TRBJ2-7; the match to TRBD1 covers 7 bases. This CDR3 spans 14 amino acids. Trimming cost V 5 bases and J 2 bases; bases outside gene matches: 6. Germline CDR1 is MDHEN and CDR2 is SYDVKM. CDR3 protein: CASSRGGTAYEQYF. In DNA form, the CDR3 reads TGTGCCAGCAGTCGGGGTGGGACAGCCTACGAGCAGTACTTC.

Regarding this clone: This specimen includes other DNA sequences encoding the same CDR3. The gene calls are TRBV27 and TRBJ1-5; tentatively, D is TRBD1 (6 bases). V lost 3 bases, J lost 3 bases, and 12 bases lay in between. Germline V lookup: CDR1 MNHEY, CDR2 SMNVEV (reference sequence). The CDR3 covers 15 residues. CDR3 coding DNA: TGTGCCAGCAGTTTTGGGGGGGGCTTCAATCAGCCCCAGCATTTT. It yields the protein CASSFGGGFNQPQHF.

The chain uses TRBV27 and TRBJ1-1, with unresolved D. The CDR3 has 13 residues. V was clipped by 4 bases and J by 8 bases, with 14 bases between them. Per germline, CDR1 MNHEY and CDR2 SMNVEV (reference sequence). CDR3: CASSYGPLGEAFF. CDR3 DNA sequence: TGTGCCAGCAGTTACGGACCACTAGGGGAAGCTTTCTTT.

The gene calls are TRBV11-3 and TRBJ2-1, with a weak D call TRBD2 (6 bases). The germline gives CDR1 SGHNT, CDR2 YENEEA. The CDR3 runs 15 residues. Trimming shortened V by 1 base and J by 10 bases, and 17 bases separated the two germline ends. The CDR3 protein is CASSLGFSGRNEQFF. The DNA of the CDR3 is TGTGCCAGCAGCTTAGGGTTTAGCGGAAGGAACGAGCAGTTCTTC.

This chain joins TRBV7-9 and TRBJ1-2, with D tentatively TRBD1 (6 bases). Germline V CDR1 and CDR2: SEHNR, FQNEAQ (reference sequence). CDR3 length equals 14 residues. Trimming removed 5 bases from V and 7 bases from J, with 17 bases in between. The CDR3 is CASSLDWEQGGYTF. The CDR3 nucleotides read TGTGCCAGCAGCCTAGACTGGGAACAGGGTGGCTACACCTTC.

The V call is TRBV3-1 (or the pseudogene TRBV3-2), the J call TRBJ2-7; weak D call: TRBD1 (5 bases). Germline loops: CDR1 LGHDT, CDR2 YNNKEL (reference sequence). Trimming pared 0 bases from V and 3 bases from J, leaving 15 bases between. There are 16 residues in the CDR3. The CDR3 DNA follows: TGTGCCAGCAGCCAAGATATTGGTGGGGCCGTCTACGAGCAGTACTTC. This translates into CASSQDIGGAVYEQYF.

The chain couples TRBV7-9 to TRBJ1-2; no reliable D call. This CDR3 is built from 12 residues. The V gene's germline CDR1 is SEHNR and CDR2 FQNEAQ (reference sequence). Trimming removed 2 bases at V and 8 bases at J, with 9 bases between. For the CDR3, the DNA is TGTGCCAGCAGCTTAAGCAAGGGAGGCTACACCTTC. The encoded protein is CASSLSKGGYTF.

CDR3 nucleotide sequence: TGTGCCAGCAGTTTAAATGACAGGTCACCCCTCCACTTT. Encoded protein: CASSLNDRSPLHF. V is TRBV12-3 or TRBV12-4 and J is TRBJ1-6, with D perhaps matching TRBD1 (6 bases). The CDR3 extends over 13 amino acids. V was cut by 2 bases and J by 10 bases, with 9 bases left in between.

V and J are TRBV19 and TRBJ2-6; D unresolved. V lost 3 bases, J lost 3 bases, and 6 bases lay in between. The CDR3 loop spans 14 amino acids. CDR1 and CDR2 from the germline V gene are LNHDA and SQIVND (reference sequence). The CDR3 sequence: CASSMGYGANVLTF. Written as DNA, the CDR3 is TGTGCCAGTAGTATGGGGTATGGGGCCAACGTCCTGACTTTC.

This chain connects TRBV19 to TRBJ2-1; D remains unclear. The ends were cut back, 3 bases at V and 0 bases at J, with 15 bases in the middle. This CDR3 has 17 amino acids. CDR1 is LNHDA and CDR2 is SQIVND in the germline V gene (reference sequence). Here the CDR3 reads CASSIPLGRSSYNEQFF. As DNA, the CDR3 is TGTGCCAGTAGTATCCCATTAGGACGAAGCTCCTACAATGAGCAGTTCTTC.

This clone was seen a handful of times. Here the CDR3 reads CASREGATIYF. The CDR3 DNA reads TGTGCCAGCAGGGAGGGAGCCACCATATATTTT. The chain uses TRBV12-3 or TRBV12-4 and TRBJ1-3; D is undetermined. V was shortened by 6 bases and J by 9 bases, with 9 bases between the two germline ends. The CDR3 extends over 11 amino acids.

The chain combines TRBV3-1 (or the pseudogene TRBV3-2) with TRBJ2-4; D tentatively reads TRBD1 or TRBD2 (6 bases each). The CDR3 runs to 16 residues. Germline CDR1 LGHDT, CDR2 YNNKEL (reference sequence). Deletions cut 4 bases from V and 8 bases from J, with 21 bases between. The DNA for the CDR3 is TGTGCCAGCAGCCGCCCGAGGAGGGGGAACTTGGACATTCAGTACTTC. This sequence encodes CASSRPRRGNLDIQYF.

The chain is built from TRBV6-5 and TRBJ2-1; D remains unclear. V lost 2 bases and J 7 bases, leaving 9 bases between the germline ends. CDR1 is MNHEY, CDR2 SVGAGI, per germline. This CDR3 has 13 amino acids. The CDR3 DNA sequence: TGTGCCAGCAGTTACGGACGGAAGAATGAGCAGTTCTTC. It translates to CASSYGRKNEQFF.

This rearrangement joins TRBV28 to TRBJ1-6; 9 bases align to TRBD1. The CDR3 sequence is 16 residues long. Germline V gives CDR1 MDHEN, CDR2 SYDVKM. V gave up 8 bases and J gave up 4 bases; unmatched junction bases: 9. CDR3 sequence (DNA): TGTGCCAGCGCGGGGACCGGGACAGGGTATAATTCACCCCTCCACTTT. Translated, it gives CASAGTGTGYNSPLHF.